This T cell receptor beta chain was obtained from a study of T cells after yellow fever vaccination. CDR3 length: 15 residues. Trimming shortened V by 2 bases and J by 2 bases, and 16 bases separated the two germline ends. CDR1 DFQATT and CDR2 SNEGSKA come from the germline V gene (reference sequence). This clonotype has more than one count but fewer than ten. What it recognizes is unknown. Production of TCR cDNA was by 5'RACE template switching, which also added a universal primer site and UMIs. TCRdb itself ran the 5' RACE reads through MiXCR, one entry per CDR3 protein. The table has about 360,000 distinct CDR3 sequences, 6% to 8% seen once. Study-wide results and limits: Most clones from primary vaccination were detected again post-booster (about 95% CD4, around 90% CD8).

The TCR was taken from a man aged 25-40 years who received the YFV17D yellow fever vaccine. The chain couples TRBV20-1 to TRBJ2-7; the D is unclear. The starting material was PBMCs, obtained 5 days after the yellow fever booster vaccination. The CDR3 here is CSARSAYKPPYEQYF. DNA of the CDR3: TGCAGTGCTAGATCGGCCTACAAACCACCCTACGAGCAGTACTTC.